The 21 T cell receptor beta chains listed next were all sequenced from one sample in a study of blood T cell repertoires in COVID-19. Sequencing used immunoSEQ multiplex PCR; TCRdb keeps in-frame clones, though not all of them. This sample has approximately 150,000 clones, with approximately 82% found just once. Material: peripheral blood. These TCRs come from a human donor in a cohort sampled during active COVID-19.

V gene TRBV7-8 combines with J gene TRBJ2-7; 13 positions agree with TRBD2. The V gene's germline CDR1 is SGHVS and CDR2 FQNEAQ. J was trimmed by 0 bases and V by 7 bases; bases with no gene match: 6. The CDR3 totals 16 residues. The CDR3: CASTGTSGDYSYEQYF. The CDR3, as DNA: TGTGCCAGCACCGGGACTAGCGGGGACTACTCCTACGAGCAGTACTTC.

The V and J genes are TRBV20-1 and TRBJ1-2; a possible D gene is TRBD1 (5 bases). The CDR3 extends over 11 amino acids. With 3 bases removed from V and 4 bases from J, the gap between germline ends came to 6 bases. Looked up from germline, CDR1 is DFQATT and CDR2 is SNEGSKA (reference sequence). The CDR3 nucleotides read TGCAGTGCTAGGGGGCGCTATGGCTACACCTTC. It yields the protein CSARGRYGYTF.

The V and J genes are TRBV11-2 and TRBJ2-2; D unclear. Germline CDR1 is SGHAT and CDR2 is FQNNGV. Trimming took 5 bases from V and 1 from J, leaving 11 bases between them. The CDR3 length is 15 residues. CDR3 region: CASSPQGGNTGELFF. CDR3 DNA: TGTGCCAGCAGCCCACAAGGCGGGAACACCGGGGAGCTGTTTTTT.

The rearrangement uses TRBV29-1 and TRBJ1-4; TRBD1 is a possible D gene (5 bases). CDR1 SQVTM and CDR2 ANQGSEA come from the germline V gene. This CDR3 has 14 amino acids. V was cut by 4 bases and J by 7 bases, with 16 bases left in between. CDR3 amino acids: CSVASGIHSEKLFF. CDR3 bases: TGCAGCGTTGCATCAGGGATCCATTCTGAAAAACTGTTTTTT.

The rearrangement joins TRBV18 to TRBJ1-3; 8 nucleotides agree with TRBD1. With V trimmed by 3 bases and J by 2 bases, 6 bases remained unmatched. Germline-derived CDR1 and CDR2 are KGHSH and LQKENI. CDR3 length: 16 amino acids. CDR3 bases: TGTGCCAGCTCACCGACAGGGGCGAGTACTGGAAACACCATATATTTT. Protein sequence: CASSPTGASTGNTIYF.

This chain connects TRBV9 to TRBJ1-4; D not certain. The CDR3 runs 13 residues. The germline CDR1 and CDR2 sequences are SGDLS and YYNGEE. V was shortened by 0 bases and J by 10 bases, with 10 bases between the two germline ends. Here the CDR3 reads CASSVETSGKLFF. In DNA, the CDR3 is TGTGCCAGCAGCGTAGAGACTTCCGGAAAACTGTTTTTT.

This CDR3 is CAWTGLISGNTIYF. CDR3 coding DNA: TGTGCCTGGACAGGGCTAATCTCTGGAAACACCATATATTTT. V gene TRBV30 combines with J gene TRBJ1-3, with a weak D call TRBD1 (5 bases). V lost 4 bases and J 0 bases, leaving 10 bases between the germline ends. The CDR3 runs to 14 residues. Germline V gene sequence: CDR1 GTSNPN, CDR2 SVGIG (reference sequence).

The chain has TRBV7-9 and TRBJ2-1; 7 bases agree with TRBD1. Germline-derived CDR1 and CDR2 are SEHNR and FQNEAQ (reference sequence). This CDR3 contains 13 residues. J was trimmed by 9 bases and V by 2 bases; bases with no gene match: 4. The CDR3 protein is CASSLRQGGEQFF. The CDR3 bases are TGTGCCAGCAGCTTAAGACAGGGTGGTGAGCAGTTCTTC. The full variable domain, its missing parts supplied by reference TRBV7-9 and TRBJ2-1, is DTGVSQNPRHKITKRGQNVTFRCDPISEHNRLYWYRQTLGQGPEFLTYFQNEAQLEKSRLLSDRFSAERPKGSFSTLEIQRTEQGDSAMYLCASSLRQGGEQFFGPGTRLTVL.

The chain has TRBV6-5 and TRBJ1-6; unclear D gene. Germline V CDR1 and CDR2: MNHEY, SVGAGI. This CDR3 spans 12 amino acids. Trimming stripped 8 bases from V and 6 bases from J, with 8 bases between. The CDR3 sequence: CASRSPNSPLHF. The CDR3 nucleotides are TGTGCCAGCCGGTCCCCTAATTCACCCCTCCACTTT.

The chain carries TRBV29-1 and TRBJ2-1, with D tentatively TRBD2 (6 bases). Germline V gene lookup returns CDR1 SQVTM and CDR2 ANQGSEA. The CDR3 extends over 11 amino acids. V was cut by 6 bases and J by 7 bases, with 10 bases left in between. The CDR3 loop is CSVFSGNEQFF. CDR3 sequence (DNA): TGCAGCGTCTTTAGCGGTAATGAGCAGTTCTTC.

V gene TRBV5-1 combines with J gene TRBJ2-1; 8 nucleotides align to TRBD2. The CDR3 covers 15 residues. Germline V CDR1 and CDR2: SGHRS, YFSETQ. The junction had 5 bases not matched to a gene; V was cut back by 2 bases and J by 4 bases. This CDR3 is CASSLVSSGYNEQFF. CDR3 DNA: TGCGCCAGCAGCTTAGTTTCTAGCGGGTACAATGAGCAGTTCTTC.

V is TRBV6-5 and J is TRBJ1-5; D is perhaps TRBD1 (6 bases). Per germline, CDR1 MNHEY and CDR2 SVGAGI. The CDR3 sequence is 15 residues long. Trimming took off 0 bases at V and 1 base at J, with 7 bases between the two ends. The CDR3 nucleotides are TGTGCCAGCAGTTACTCGAGGGGGAGCAATCAGCCCCAGCATTTT. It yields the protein CASSYSRGSNQPQHF.

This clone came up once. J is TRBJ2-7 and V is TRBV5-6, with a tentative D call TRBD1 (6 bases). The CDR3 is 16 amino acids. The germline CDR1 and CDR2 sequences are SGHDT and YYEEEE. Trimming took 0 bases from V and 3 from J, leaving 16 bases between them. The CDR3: CASSLVQLGGNYEQYF. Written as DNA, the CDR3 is TGTGCCAGCAGCTTGGTTCAGCTTGGGGGCAACTACGAGCAGTACTTC.

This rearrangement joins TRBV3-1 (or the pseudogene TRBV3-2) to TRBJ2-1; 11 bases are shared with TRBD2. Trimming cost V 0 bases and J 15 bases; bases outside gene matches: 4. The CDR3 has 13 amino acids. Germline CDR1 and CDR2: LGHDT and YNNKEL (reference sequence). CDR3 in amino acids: CASSQESSGRLFF. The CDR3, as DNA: TGTGCCAGCAGCCAAGAATCTAGCGGGAGGTTGTTCTTC.

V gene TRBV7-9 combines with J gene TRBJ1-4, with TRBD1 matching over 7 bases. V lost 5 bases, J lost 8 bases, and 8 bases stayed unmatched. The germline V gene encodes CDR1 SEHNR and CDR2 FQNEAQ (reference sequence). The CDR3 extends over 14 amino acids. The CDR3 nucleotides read TGTGCCAGCAGCCCTCCGGGACAGCGGGAAAAACTGTTTTTT. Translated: CASSPPGQREKLFF. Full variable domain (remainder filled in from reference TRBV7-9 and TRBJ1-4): DTGVSQNPRHKITKRGQNVTFRCDPISEHNRLYWYRQTLGQGPEFLTYFQNEAQLEKSRLLSDRFSAERPKGSFSTLEIQRTEQGDSAMYLCASSPPGQREKLFFGSGTQLSVL.

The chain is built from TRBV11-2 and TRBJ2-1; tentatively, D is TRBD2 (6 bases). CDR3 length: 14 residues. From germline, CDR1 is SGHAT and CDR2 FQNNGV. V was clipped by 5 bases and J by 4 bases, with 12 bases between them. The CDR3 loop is CASSEGSGYNEQFF. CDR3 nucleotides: TGTGCCAGCAGCGAGGGTAGCGGTTACAATGAGCAGTTCTTC.

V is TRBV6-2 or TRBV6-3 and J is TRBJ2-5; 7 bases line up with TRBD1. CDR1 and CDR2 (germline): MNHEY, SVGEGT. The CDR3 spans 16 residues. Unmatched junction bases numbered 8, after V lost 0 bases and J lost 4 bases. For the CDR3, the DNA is TGTGCCAGCAGTTACTCCGGGGTCGACAGGGCAGAGACCCAGTACTTC. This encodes CASSYSGVDRAETQYF.

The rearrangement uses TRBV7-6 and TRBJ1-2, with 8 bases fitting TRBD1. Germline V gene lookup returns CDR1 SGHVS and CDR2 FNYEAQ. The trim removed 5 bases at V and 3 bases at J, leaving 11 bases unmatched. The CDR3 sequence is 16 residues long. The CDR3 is CASSPTGDSSDYGYTF. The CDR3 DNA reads TGTGCCAGCAGCCCGACAGGGGACTCCTCGGACTATGGCTACACCTTC.

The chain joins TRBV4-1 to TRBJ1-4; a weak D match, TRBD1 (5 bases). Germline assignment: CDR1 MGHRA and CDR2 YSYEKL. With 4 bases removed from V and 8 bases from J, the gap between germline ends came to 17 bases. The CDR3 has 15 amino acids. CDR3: CASSPLVTVPEKLFF. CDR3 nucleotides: TGCGCCAGCAGCCCCCTGGTGACAGTGCCGGAAAAACTGTTTTTT.

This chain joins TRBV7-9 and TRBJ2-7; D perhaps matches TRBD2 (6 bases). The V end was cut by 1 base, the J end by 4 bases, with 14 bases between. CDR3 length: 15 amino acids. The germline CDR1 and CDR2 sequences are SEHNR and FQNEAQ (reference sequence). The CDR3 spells CASSLDGGNWYEQYF. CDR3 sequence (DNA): TGTGCCAGCAGCTTAGACGGGGGTAACTGGTACGAGCAGTACTTC.

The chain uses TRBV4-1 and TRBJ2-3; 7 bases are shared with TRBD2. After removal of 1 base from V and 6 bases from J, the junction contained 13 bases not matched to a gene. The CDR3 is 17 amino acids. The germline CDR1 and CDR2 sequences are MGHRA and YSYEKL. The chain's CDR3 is CASSQGFQRDYWDTQYF. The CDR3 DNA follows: TGCGCCAGCAGCCAAGGTTTTCAGCGGGATTATTGGGATACGCAGTATTTT.